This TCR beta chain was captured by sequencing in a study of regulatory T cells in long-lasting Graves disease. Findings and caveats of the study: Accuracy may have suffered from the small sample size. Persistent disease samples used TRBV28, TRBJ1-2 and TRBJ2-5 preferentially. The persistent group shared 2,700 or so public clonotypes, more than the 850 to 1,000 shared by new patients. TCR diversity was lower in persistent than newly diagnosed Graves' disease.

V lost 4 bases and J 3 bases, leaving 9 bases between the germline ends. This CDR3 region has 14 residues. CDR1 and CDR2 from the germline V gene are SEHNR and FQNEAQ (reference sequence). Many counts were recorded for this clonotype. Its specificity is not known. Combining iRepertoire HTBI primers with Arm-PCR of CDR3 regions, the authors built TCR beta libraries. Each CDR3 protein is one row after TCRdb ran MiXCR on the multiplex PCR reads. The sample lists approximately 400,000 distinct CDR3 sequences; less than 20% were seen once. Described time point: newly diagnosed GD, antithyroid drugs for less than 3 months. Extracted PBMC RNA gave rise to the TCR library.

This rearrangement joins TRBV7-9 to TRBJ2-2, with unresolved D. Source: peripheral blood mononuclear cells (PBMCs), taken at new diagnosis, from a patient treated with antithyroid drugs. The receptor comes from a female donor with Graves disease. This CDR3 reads CASSSFPYTGELFF. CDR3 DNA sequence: TGTGCCAGCAGCTCCTTCCCATACACCGGGGAGCTGTTTTTT.